The entry that follows covers one T cell receptor (beta chain) sequence. The target antigen is unknown. Subsequent to a culture period of around 10 days, CD4+ T cells were isolated. The data were obtained in a study of vaccination effects on CD4 cells after COVID-19. The study's findings and limits: Clones arising from infection and from vaccination showed marked clonal contraction late after vaccination.

Sequenced by immunoSEQ multiplex PCR; TCRdb stores in-frame clones only, minus some. Among tens of thousands of clones listed, around 70% were seen once. V was pared by 6 bases and J by 0 bases, with 9 bases between. CDR1 is MNHEY, CDR2 SVGAGI, per germline. The CDR3 spans 14 residues. This specimen was CD4+ T cells from PBMCs cultured without peptide, taken before COVID-19 vaccination. This chain connects TRBV6-5 to TRBJ1-3, with D uncertain. The receptor was isolated from a human donor who received a COVID-19 vaccine. CDR3 in DNA: TGTGCCAGCAGGAAAGTGAGCTCTGGAAACACCATATATTTT. Its protein is CASRKVSSGNTIYF.